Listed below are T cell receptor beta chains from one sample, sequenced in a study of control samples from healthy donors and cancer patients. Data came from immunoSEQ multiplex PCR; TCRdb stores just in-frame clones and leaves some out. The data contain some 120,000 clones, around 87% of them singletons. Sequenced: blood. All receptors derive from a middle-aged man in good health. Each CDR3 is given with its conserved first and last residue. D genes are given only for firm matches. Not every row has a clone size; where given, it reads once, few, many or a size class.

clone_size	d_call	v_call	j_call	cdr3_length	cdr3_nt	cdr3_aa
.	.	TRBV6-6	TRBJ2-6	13	TGTGCCACCAAAGCGACTGGGGCCAACGTCCTGACTTTC	CATKATGANVLTF
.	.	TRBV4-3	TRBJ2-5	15	TGCGCCAGCAGCCAAGTTGGACAGAGGCAAGAGACCCAGTACTTC	CASSQVGQRQETQYF
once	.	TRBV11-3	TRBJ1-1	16	TGTGCCAGCAGCCCCGCAGTCAGGGCGGTGAACACTGAAGCTTTCTTT	CASSPAVRAVNTEAFF
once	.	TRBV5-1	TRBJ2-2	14	TGCGCCAGCATGCTGCGGGGGAACACCGGGGAGCTGTTTTTT	CASMLRGNTGELFF
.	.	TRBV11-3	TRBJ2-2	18	TGTGCCAGCAGCTTAGAGGGCGTGGGGGACAAAAACACCGGGGAGCTGTTTTTT	CASSLEGVGDKNTGELFF
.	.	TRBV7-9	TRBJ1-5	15	TGTGCCAGCAGCTTAGAACTCAGAAGCAATCAGCCCCAGCATTTT	CASSLELRSNQPQHF
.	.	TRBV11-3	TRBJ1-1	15	TGTGCCAGCAGCTTAGTAGGGCAAGGGGGCACTGAAGCTTTCTTT	CASSLVGQGGTEAFF
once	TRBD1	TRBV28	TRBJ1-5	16	TGTGCCAGCAGTCGACAGGGGATGGAGGGGAATCAGCCCCAGCATTTT	CASSRQGMEGNQPQHF
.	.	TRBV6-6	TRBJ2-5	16	TGTGCCAGCAGCACTCCCGGGAGCCCCCGCCAAGAGACCCAGTACTTC	CASSTPGSPRQETQYF
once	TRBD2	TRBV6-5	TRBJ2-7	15	TGTGCCAGCAGTTACTCGGGGCGGGGGGGCTCCGAGCAGTACTTC	CASSYSGRGGSEQYF
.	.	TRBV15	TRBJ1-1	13	TGTGCCACCAGCAGACAGAGGAACACTGAAGCTTTCTTT	CATSRQRNTEAFF
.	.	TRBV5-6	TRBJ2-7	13	TGTGCCAGCAGCTTGGAAAGGCGTTACGAGCAGTACTTC	CASSLERRYEQYF
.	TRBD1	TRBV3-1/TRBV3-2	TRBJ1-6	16	TGTGCCAGCAGTCGCACAGGGGGCGTACATAATTCACCCCTCCACTTT	CASSRTGGVHNSPLHF
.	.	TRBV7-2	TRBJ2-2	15	TGTGCCAGCAGCTTATCCAGCGCCGGCACCGGGGAGCTGTTTTTT	CASSLSSAGTGELFF
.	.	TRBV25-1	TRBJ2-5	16	TGTGCCAGCAGTGAATGGATGGGGGGAATCAAAGAGACCCAGTACTTC	CASSEWMGGIKETQYF
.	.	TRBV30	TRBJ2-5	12	TGTGCCTGGAGTGTCAGGGTGGAGACCCAGTACTTC	CAWSVRVETQYF
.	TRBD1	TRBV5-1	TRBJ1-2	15	TGCGCCAGCAGCTTGGAAGGGGACAGTGGGATGGATGACACCTTC	CASSLEGDSGMDDTF
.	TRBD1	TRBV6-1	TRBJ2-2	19	TGTGCCAGCAGTGTCGGACGAATTACTAGGGACAGGGTCACCGGGGAGCTGTTTTTT	CASSVGRITRDRVTGELFF
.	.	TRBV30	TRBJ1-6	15	TGTGCCTGGGACCCCCCGGGGGGTAGGAATTCACCCCTCCACTTT	CAWDPPGGRNSPLHF
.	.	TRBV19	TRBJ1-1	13	TGTGCCAGTATCACCTGGGGGAACACTGAAGCTTTCTTT	CASITWGNTEAFF
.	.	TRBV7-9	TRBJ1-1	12	TGTGCCAGCAGCTCAACAGGCACTGAAGCTTTCTTT	CASSSTGTEAFF
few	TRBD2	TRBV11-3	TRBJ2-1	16	TGTGCCAGCAGCTTAGGACAACTAGCGGGGGTCGATGAGCAGTTCTTC	CASSLGQLAGVDEQFF
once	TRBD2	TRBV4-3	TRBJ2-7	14	TGCGCCAGCAGCCAAGCGCTAGCGGGGTGGGAGCAGTACTTC	CASSQALAGWEQYF
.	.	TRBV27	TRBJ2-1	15	TGTGCCAGCAGTCCGGAGGGGGGTCCCTACAATGAGCAGTTCTTC	CASSPEGGPYNEQFF
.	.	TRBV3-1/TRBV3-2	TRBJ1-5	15	TGTGCCAGCAGCCAAGATCCACCGAATAATCAGCCCCAGCATTTT	CASSQDPPNNQPQHF
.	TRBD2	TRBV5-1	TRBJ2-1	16	TGCGCCAGCAGCCTCCTTTCTAGCGGGGGGGCGAAGGAGCAGTTCTTC	CASSLLSSGGAKEQFF
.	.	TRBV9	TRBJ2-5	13	TGTGCCAGCAGCGTAGAGGGGTTCGAGACCCAGTACTTC	CASSVEGFETQYF
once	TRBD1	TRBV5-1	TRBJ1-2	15	TGCGCCAGCAGCTTGATCGGCAGGGGGGTCTCTGTCTACACCTTC	CASSLIGRGVSVYTF
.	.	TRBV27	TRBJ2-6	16	TGTGCCAGCAGTTTATCGAGTTTCTCTGGGGCCAACGTCCTGACTTTC	CASSLSSFSGANVLTF
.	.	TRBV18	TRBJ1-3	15	TGTGCCAGCTCACCGCTAGGAGCGTCCCCAAACACCATATATTTT	CASSPLGASPNTIYF
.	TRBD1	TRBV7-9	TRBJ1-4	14	TGTGCCAGCAGACAGACAGGGGGCGAGGAAAAACTGTTTTTT	CASRQTGGEEKLFF
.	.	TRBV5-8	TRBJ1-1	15	TGTGCCAGCAGCCCGGGTCGGCACCTGAACACTGAAGCTTTCTTT	CASSPGRHLNTEAFF
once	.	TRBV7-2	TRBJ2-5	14	TGTGCCAGCAGTTCGGGACTGAACCAAGAGACCCAGTACTTC	CASSSGLNQETQYF
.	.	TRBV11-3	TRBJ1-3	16	TGTGCCAGCAGCCGGATACAGGGAGTAGGGGGAAACACCATATATTTT	CASSRIQGVGGNTIYF
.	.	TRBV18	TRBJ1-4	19	TGTGCCAGCTCACCTTATCAAGAACCCCCTACAGCGGGGGCCGAAAAACTGTTTTTT	CASSPYQEPPTAGAEKLFF
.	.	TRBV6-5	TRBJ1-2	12	TGTGCCAGCAGTTTTGACAGCTATGGCTACACCTTC	CASSFDSYGYTF
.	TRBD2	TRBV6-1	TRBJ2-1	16	TGTGCCAGCAGTGAAGGGTCCGGGACTACTACCAATGAGCAGTTCTTC	CASSEGSGTTTNEQFF
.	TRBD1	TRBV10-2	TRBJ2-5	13	TGCGCCATTTCGGGACAGGGGCAAGAGACCCAGTACTTC	CAISGQGQETQYF
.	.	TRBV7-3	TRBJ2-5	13	TGTGCCAGCAGCCCCGCACAGGGTGAGACCCAGTACTTC	CASSPAQGETQYF
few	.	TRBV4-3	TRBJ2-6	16	TGCGCCAGCAGCCAAGAGAGGGGGGTGGGGGCCAACGTCCTGACTTTC	CASSQERGVGANVLTF
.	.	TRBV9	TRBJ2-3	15	TGTGCCAGCAGCGTGGGGGCATACACCCCAGATACGCAGTATTTT	CASSVGAYTPDTQYF
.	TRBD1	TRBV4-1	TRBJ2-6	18	TGCGCCAGCAGCCAAGATGGACAGGGGGCGGCTGGGGCCAACGTCCTGACTTTC	CASSQDGQGAAGANVLTF
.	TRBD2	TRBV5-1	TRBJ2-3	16	TGCGCCAGCAGCGTACCACTAGCGGGGGGCGCAGATACGCAGTATTTT	CASSVPLAGGADTQYF
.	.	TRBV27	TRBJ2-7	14	TGTGCCAGCAGTTTATTTCAGGGCTCCTACGAGCAGTACTTC	CASSLFQGSYEQYF
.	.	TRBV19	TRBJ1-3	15	TGTGCCAGTACCCTGGACCGTTACTCTGGAAACACCATATATTTT	CASTLDRYSGNTIYF
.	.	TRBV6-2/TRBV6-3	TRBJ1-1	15	TGTGCCAGCAGCCGACCCGGACGGACCTACACTGAAGCTTTCTTT	CASSRPGRTYTEAFF
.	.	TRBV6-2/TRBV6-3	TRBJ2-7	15	TGTGCCAGCAGTACCGCGGCGGACCCACCTTACGAGCAGTACTTC	CASSTAADPPYEQYF
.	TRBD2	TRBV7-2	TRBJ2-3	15	TGTGCCAGCAGCTATAGCGGGGGTCGCACAGATACGCAGTATTTT	CASSYSGGRTDTQYF
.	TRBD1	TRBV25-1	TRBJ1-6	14	TGTGCCAGCAGGGGACAGGGCCCAAATTCACCCCTCCACTTT	CASRGQGPNSPLHF